Below, 4 T cell receptor beta chains from the same sample are listed, as sequenced in a study of cytomegalovirus exposure and HLA in healthy donors. The PCR used 60 Vbeta and 13 Jbeta primers. Sequenced by immunoSEQ multiplex PCR; TCRdb stores in-frame clones only, minus some. The sample lists roughly 110,000 clones, 73% occurring once. The sample taken for sequencing was PBMCs. The receptors shown here come from a man aged 30 to 45 in good health and CMV-seronegative.

CDR3 in amino acids: CASSRGANNEKLFF. Here the CDR3 DNA reads TGTGCCAGCAGCCGCGGGGCCAATAATGAAAAACTGTTTTTT. The V and J genes are TRBV7-7 and TRBJ1-4; D may be TRBD1 (5 bases). V lost 5 bases, J lost 4 bases, and 11 bases lay in between. Germline-derived CDR1 and CDR2 are SSHAT and FNYEAQ (reference sequence). The CDR3 covers 14 residues.

V is TRBV7-2 and J is TRBJ2-7; TRBD1 matches 8 bases. J was trimmed by 6 bases and V by 3 bases; bases with no gene match: 10. The CDR3 is 15 amino acids. Germline CDR1 is SGHTA and CDR2 is FQGNSA. CDR3 region: CASSLDRGTGREQYF. The DNA for the CDR3 is TGTGCCAGCAGCTTGGATCGGGGGACAGGCCGCGAGCAGTACTTC.

The chain combines TRBV5-4 with TRBJ1-1; 7 bases match TRBD1. CDR3 length: 14 residues. The germline V gene encodes CDR1 SGHNT and CDR2 YYREEE (reference sequence). J was trimmed by 3 bases and V by 4 bases; bases with no gene match: 6. CDR3 protein: CASSGDSKDTEAFF. The CDR3 DNA is TGTGCCAGCAGCGGGGACAGTAAGGACACTGAAGCTTTCTTT.

This clone is a singleton in its sample. The chain carries TRBV29-1 and TRBJ2-1; TRBD2 matches 8 bases. CDR1 and CDR2 (germline): SQVTM, ANQGSEA. The J segment lost 7 bases and the V segment lost 6 bases, leaving 11 bases of the junction unmatched. This CDR3 comprises 14 residues. CDR3 DNA: TGCAGCGTAACTAAATCGGGGGGGGCGAATGAGCAGTTCTTC. Encoded protein: CSVTKSGGANEQFF.